The text below deals with one T cell receptor (beta chain). This record belongs to a study of blood T cell repertoires in COVID-19. Overall study context: From the United States, Italy and Spain came samples of acute and convalescent COVID-19.

CDR1 LGHNA and CDR2 YNFKEQ come from the germline V gene. V was shortened by 5 bases and J by 2 bases, with 14 bases between the two germline ends. This CDR3 contains 15 residues. Per the original data handling: Quantification of nucleated cells was approximated via reference gene primer amplification. Generated by immunoSEQ multiplex PCR, the TCRdb table keeps only in-frame clones and is missing some. Clonal size and the V and J genes are those of that table, whereas D and trimming came from the DNA. Altogether around 160,000 clones are present, less than 90% being singletons, with the ten largest covering approximately 38%.

The V and J genes are TRBV4-2 and TRBJ2-3, with D possibly TRBD1 on 6 matching bases. Sequenced: peripheral blood. The TCR comes from a human donor in a cohort sampled during active COVID-19. The DNA of the CDR3 is TGTGCCAGCAGCGCGCGGACAGACGACACAGATACGCAGTATTTT. Translating it yields CASSARTDDTDTQYF.